This T cell receptor beta chain was sequenced in a study of shared T cell receptors in the human thymus (dated by TCRdb to about 2021). Regarding the complete study: The study examined how self-reactive, shared T-cell receptor alpha chains are generated in the human thymus.

CDR1 MNHEY and CDR2 SVGAGI are derived from the germline V gene. V is reduced by 10 bases and J by 0 bases, leaving a spacing of 10 bases between them. Reading from cysteine to phenylalanine, the CDR3 counts 12 amino acids. Of all the DNA, just the CDR3 is kept, 36 bases in frame from base 1. Library creation used the immunoSEQ multiplex PCR assay. This is the immuneACCESS table as TCRdb keeps it, with only in-frame sequences that have V and J called. A part of the clones is gone; compared with another copy, unresolved V genes explain less than half, and the rest is unexplained. The table for this sample lists under 700,000 clones; 75% to 80% of them were counted only once. Jointly, the top ten make up roughly 0.013% of the sample. In this sample, this clone turned up once. Its recognized antigen is unknown. No base quality information exists; no much larger clone differs at one position. The same data also went into a second study, on human thymus T cells. Reported in the second study: In Finland, the donors were immunologically healthy infants who were having open corrective cardiac surgery for congenital heart defects. The thymus tissue came from surgical resects taken out during corrective cardiac surgery. Both the thymic and the peripheral blood repertoires appeared to show biased V and J gene segment usage. Highly overlapping thymic TCR repertoires among unrelated individuals were reported in the related research. The study described the TCR alpha and beta repertoires in eight or nine infant thymus samples and a few matching peripheral blood samples. Donor ages ranged from roughly 7 to 250 days, and the cohort comprised five or six male and a couple of female infants. After being mechanically released from the tissue, thymocytes were kept at -70 degrees C in pellets of roughly 9.5-31 million cells. A QIAsymphony instrument was used to extract genomic DNA from the frozen cell pellets. The immunoSEQ multiplex PCR assay was used to amplify the TCRB and TCRAD loci from a standardized quantity of quality-controlled genomic DNA. Amplicons spanned the V(D)J region at a length sufficient to cover the CDR3 and identify V and J genes. Through the commercial immunoSEQ service, the amplicons were sequenced on an Illumina platform. Corrections for primer bias and sequencing errors followed previously described methods, while TCRAD and TCRB definitions were based on the IMGT database. immunoSEQ Analyzer 3.0 and VDJTools were used for repertoire analysis, which covered basic statistics, V/J segment usage, diversity estimates, rarefaction and pairwise overlap. Chao1, ChaoE, Efron-Thisted, Shannon and inverse Simpson indices were used to estimate diversity, which was also estimated on datasets down-sampled to the smallest sample. For repertoire overlap, CDR3 nucleotide sequence, V gene and J gene had to match strictly, and clustering was done by Jaccard-based multidimensional scaling. On average, thymus samples yielded 750,000 to 1,000,000 unique TCRB clonotypes, whereas blood samples yielded around 88,000.

The source of this sequence is a boy younger than two with a congenital heart defect. Donor details come from another sample of the same person, matched by shared clones. The sequence joins TRBV6-5 to TRBJ2-7, with a weak D call of TRBD1 (6 bases match). Sample: thymocytes. The CDR3 region reads CATTGNSYEQYF. The nucleotide sequence reads as follows: TGTGCCACTACAGGGAACTCCTACGAGCAGTACTTC.